This T cell receptor (beta chain) derives from a study of identical twins' blood T cells (dated by TCRdb to the early 2010s). A note on the overall study: The approximately 12 libraries, six for the alpha chain and six for the beta chain, together yielded around 50 million Illumina reads. The study compared TCR alpha and beta chain repertoires of three pairs of monozygous twins using next-generation sequencing to assess genetic influence on repertoire formation. Overall study outcomes, separate from this receptor: Independent studies were stated to be required to validate the proposed role of the TCRalpha J segment in MHC recognition during thymic selection. How many CDR3 clonotypes two donors shared depended mainly on the product of their cloneset sizes, and the twins did not clearly stray from this trend. Among the most abundant TCRbeta clonotypes, more CDR3 sequences were shared by each donor with her twin than with unrelated donors. V gene usage was reported to be markedly more similar within twin pairs than between unrelated donors, even among non-selected out-of-frame TCRbeta clonotypes. Because the twins were reared together, environmental influences could not be ruled out as the explanation for twin similarity.

To note about this clonotype: Its antigen is currently not known. Base qualities are not provided; no much larger clone lies one nucleotide away.

Six healthy women forming three monozygous twin pairs were used as donors. Each of the three twin pairs had been raised together, and the twins in each pair were thought likely to have encountered the same infectious agents and vaccines. TCR cDNA libraries were prepared from RNA that was isolated from peripheral blood mononuclear cells. The library was built by means of 5' RACE. TCRdb lists the instrument as Illumina Genome Analyzer IIx. RNA-based TCR cDNA libraries were prepared by a previously described protocol with several modifications. Sample-specific barcodes were introduced on both ends of each TCR cDNA library during cDNA synthesis and amplification to prevent cross-contamination. The paper's processing steps were these. Between about 100,000 and nearly 500,000 clonotypes were identified per individual, and about 2 to 3.6 million CDR3-containing reads were obtained per library. Reads with improper barcode index combinations were discarded, and clonesets were then built for each library with the MiTCR software. During the assembly of CDR3 clonotypes by MiTCR, low-quality reads were filtered or rescued and PCR and sequencing errors were corrected. Artificial out-of-frame clonotypes were removed by being mapped to in-frame sequences, with one indel in the CDR3 allowed. Similarity in V and J gene usage between donors was calculated as the Jensen-Shannon divergence divided by the mean entropy. The public reads were run again by TCRdb, first through fastp at Q25 and then through MiXCR, and only productive beta chains were kept. Rows with one shared CDR3 protein collapse into an entry with the most common genes and DNA. The authors' filters were not applied to this entry. In this sample the table shows fewer than 450,000 distinct CDR3 sequences, over 25% of which occur a single time. Roughly 5.5% of the sample comes from the top ten.

The sequenced sample was PBMCs. The origin of this receptor is a woman aged 18 to 49 in good health.

The CDR3 protein is CASSLALPGRNEQFF. The DNA sequence is TGTGCCAGCAGCTTAGCACTCCCCGGGCGCAATGAGCAGTTCTTC. Recombination linked TRBV7-2 to TRBJ2-1, with the D gene uncertain. Taken from cysteine to phenylalanine, the CDR3 has 15 residues. Only the CDR3 DNA is retained, 45 bases long and in frame from the first base. CDR1 and CDR2, per the germline V gene, are SGHTA and FQGNSA. V and J are truncated by 0 bases and 6 bases respectively, leaving an intervening sequence of 12 bases. Supplemented by the reference TRBV7-2 and TRBJ2-1 proteins around the CDR3, the complete variable domain is GAGVSQSPSNKVTEKGKDVELRCDPISGHTALYWYRQSLGQGLEFLIYFQGNSAPDKSGLPSDRFSAERTGGSVSTLTIQRTQQEDSAVYLCASSLALPGRNEQFFGPGTRLTVL.